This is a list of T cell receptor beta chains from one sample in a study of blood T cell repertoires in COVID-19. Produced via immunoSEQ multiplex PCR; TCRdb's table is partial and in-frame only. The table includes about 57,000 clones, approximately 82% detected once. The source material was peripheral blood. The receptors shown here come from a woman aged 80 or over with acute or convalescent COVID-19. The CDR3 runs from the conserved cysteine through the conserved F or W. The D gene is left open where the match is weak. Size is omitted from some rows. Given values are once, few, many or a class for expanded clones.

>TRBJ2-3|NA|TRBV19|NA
TGTGCCAGTAGCCCCTCGGACACTAAGGACGGAGATACGCAGTATTTT
CASSPSDTKDGDTQYF
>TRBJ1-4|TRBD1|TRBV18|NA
TGTGCCAGCTCACCGGGACAGGCCGACTTTAATGAAAAACTGTTTTTT
CASSPGQADFNEKLFF
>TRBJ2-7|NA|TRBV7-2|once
TGTGCCAGCAGCTTATTTGCGCGGCTCGAGCAGTACTTC
CASSLFARLEQYF
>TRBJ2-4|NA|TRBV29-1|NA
TGCAGCGTACGACAGTTAGCCAAAAACATTCAGTACTTC
CSVRQLAKNIQYF
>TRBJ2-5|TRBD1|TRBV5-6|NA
TGTGCCAGCAGCTTTCTCCAGGGGGTGAAAGAGACCCAGTACTTC
CASSFLQGVKETQYF
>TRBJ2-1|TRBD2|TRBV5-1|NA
TGCGCCAGCAGCTTGGTCGCGGGAGGGCCGGGTAATGAGCAGTTCTTC
CASSLVAGGPGNEQFF
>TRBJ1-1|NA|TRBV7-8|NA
TGTGCCAGCAGCTTATCGATACGGGCGCGGGGATACACTGAAGCTTTCTTT
CASSLSIRARGYTEAFF
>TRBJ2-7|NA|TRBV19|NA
TGTGCCAGTAGTAGTCAGGGAAACGAGCAGTACTTC
CASSSQGNEQYF
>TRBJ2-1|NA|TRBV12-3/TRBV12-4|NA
TGTGCCAGCAGTTTAGTTCCTAACAATGAGCAGTTCTTC
CASSLVPNNEQFF
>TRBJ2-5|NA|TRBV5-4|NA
TGTGCCAGCAGCTTGGCCCTCGGGGTGGCAGAGACCCAGTACTTC
CASSLALGVAETQYF
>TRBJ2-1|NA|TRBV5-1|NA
TGCGCCAGCAGCTTGGGCCTAGTCAATGAGCAGTTCTTC
CASSLGLVNEQFF
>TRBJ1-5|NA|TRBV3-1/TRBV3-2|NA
TGTGCCAGCAGCCAAGGGCAGGTGGGGGGTTTGCCCCAGCATTTT
CASSQGQVGGLPQHF
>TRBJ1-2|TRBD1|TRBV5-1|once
TGCGCCAGCAGCCTGGGGGACAGGGCGGATGGCTACACCTTC
CASSLGDRADGYTF
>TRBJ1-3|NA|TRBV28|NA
TGTGCCAGCAGTTTAGGATGGCAGGGGATATATTTT
CASSLGWQGIYF
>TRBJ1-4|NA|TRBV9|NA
TGTGCCAGCAGCCCACAGGGTGGTGGAAATGAAAAACTGTTTTTT
CASSPQGGGNEKLFF
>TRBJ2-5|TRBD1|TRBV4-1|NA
TGCGCCAGCAGCCAAGACGCCGGGACAGGGGTAACGGAAGAGACCCAGTACTTC
CASSQDAGTGVTEETQYF
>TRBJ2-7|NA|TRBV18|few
TGTGCCAGCTCACCTCCTAATTTTGTTTACGAGCAGTACTTC
CASSPPNFVYEQYF
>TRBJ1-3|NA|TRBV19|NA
TGTGCCACTTACGGGATTTATAGCTCTGGAAACACCATATATTTT
CATYGIYSSGNTIYF
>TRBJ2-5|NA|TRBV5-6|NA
TGTGCCAGCAGCTTGCTGGGGCCAGCACGGGAGACCCAGTACTTC
CASSLLGPARETQYF
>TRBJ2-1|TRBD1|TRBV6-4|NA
TGTGCCAGCATTCACAGGGGGCGGTTCGGGAGCTCCTACAATGAGCAGTTCTTC
CASIHRGRFGSSYNEQFF
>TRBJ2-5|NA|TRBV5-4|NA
TGTGCCAGCAGCTTGGGAGTACCGACGGGACAAGAGACCCAGTACTTC
CASSLGVPTGQETQYF
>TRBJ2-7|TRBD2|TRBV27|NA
TGTGCCAGCAGTTTCGGGGGGGGGAGCTCCTACGAGCAGTACTTC
CASSFGGGSSYEQYF
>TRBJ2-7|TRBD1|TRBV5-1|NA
TGCGCCAGCAGCCGACCGGGGGACAGGGACTCCTACGAGCAGTACTTC
CASSRPGDRDSYEQYF
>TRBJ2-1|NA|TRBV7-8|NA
TGTGCCAGCAGCTCCAAATCGACTCCCCCCTACAATGAGCAGTTCTTC
CASSSKSTPPYNEQFF
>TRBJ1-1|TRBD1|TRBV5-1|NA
TGCGCCAGCAGCTTGGAGGGACAGGGGGCAGGTGAAGCTTTCTTT
CASSLEGQGAGEAFF
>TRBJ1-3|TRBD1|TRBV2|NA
TGTGCCAGCAGGGACAGGGACACTGGAAACACCATATATTTT
CASRDRDTGNTIYF
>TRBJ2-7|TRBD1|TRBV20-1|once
TGCAGTGCTAGTCGTGGGGGGACAGGGGGCTACGAGCAGTACTTC
CSASRGGTGGYEQYF